This TCR beta chain derives from a study of T cell changes during pregnancy in multiple sclerosis. Germline CDR1 SGHNT, CDR2 YYREEE (reference sequence). V lost 4 bases to trimming and J lost 4 bases; unmatched junction nucleotides: 7. CDR3 length: 16 amino acids. Repertoires were generated with immunoSEQ multiplex PCR, while TCRdb's copy carries only in-frame clones and drops some. Of some 60,000 clones in the sample, under 95% are singletons; the top ten hold 1% to 1.5%. This TCR was recovered from a female donor with multiple sclerosis, enrolled in a pregnancy study. The rearrangement joins TRBV5-4 to TRBJ2-2; 10 nucleotides line up with TRBD1. The input for sequencing was peripheral blood, taken in the second trimester of pregnancy. The CDR3, as DNA: TGTGCCAGCAGCCCAGACAGGGGGCGAATCACCGGGGAGCTGTTTTTT. It translates to CASSPDRGRITGELFF.